This TCR beta chain was found in a study of blood T cell repertoires in COVID-19 (dated by TCRdb to the early 2020s). For the wider study: The collaborator samples originated in the United States, Italy and Spain and spanned the acute and convalescent phases of COVID-19. The samples were drawn from two sources: the first 160 participants of the ongoing ImmuneRACE study, and 1,200 or so subjects contributed by 6 global collaborators. The repertoires were released in a freely available public database intended as a resource for research on the immune response to SARS-CoV-2. Subjects who had been exposed to COVID-19, were actively infected with it, or had recovered from it provided the deeply sampled blood TCRbeta repertoires that made up the dataset. The material from the prospective study consisted of cDNA or gDNA derived from T cells, B-cell-depleted T cells, or PBMCs. Where available, HLA class I and class II types were taken from metadata supplied by the sample provider and were not determined by assay-based typing. Nearly every sample came with metadata listing a de-identified subject ID, COVID-19 status, age in years and sex. Study-level results and caveats: Clinical and demographic metadata were provided uncurated, with the amount varying by source and participant.

The immunoSEQ Assay, a bias-controlled multiplex PCR, was used to amplify TCRbeta CDR3 regions from genomic DNA. In the authors' own workflow: The number of nucleated cells in each sample was estimated from the amplification of reference gene primers within the assay. To quantify the absolute abundance of each unique TCRbeta CDR3 rearrangement, sequence reads were collapsed and filtered. For each sample, productive Simpson clonality was calculated as the square root of Simpson's diversity index over productive rearrangements. TCRdb took over this immuneACCESS table, retaining in-frame rearrangements with V and J assigned. Such tables are incomplete; in checked studies, under half of the missing clones stem from an unresolved V gene, and the remainder is unexplained. That table gives V, J and clone size, and the DNA gave D and trimming. For this sample the table gives roughly 230,000 clones, of which around 87% were detected only once. In total, the top ten clones hold around 2.3% of the sample.

In Seattle, one collaborating source enrolled patients while the infection was active and tracked those patients longitudinally over the course of disease. Collaborating institutions collected whole blood in K2EDTA tubes following their own protocols. For TCRbeta analysis, collaborators shipped samples in one of three forms: frozen whole blood, isolated PBMCs, or DNA extracted from either of those sample types. This clone was seen a few times. No antigen is known for it. Within one base of it there is no much larger clone, and no base qualities were kept. From the germline V gene (reference sequence), CDR1 is SEHNR and CDR2 is FQNEAQ. Measured from the cysteine to the phenylalanine, the CDR3 is 14 residues long. CDR3 DNA only is kept here, 42 bases in frame from base 1. V and J are truncated by 1 base and 1 base respectively, leaving an intervening sequence of 7 bases.

The sequence derives from a woman aged 55 to 70 with COVID-19, enrolled during active disease. The sequenced sample consisted of peripheral blood. Rearrangement joined TRBV7-9 to TRBJ1-1; a confident D gene designation cannot be given. This receptor has the CDR3 CASSLVAENTEAFF. The DNA reads TGTGCCAGCAGCTTAGTGGCAGAGAACACTGAAGCTTTCTTT. With the portions outside the CDR3 filled from the reference TRBV7-9 and TRBJ1-1 genes, the complete variable region becomes DTGVSQNPRHKITKRGQNVTFRCDPISEHNRLYWYRQTLGQGPEFLTYFQNEAQLEKSRLLSDRFSAERPKGSFSTLEIQRTEQGDSAMYLCASSLVAENTEAFFGQGTRLTVV.